The present TCR beta chain was sequenced within a study of blood T cells in healthy people across ages. Study conclusions and caveats: TCR beta diversity correlated strongly with naive T cell percentage.

The CDR3 covers 14 residues. Trimming shortened V by 1 base and J by 0 bases, and 6 bases separated the two germline ends. Germline loops: CDR1 MNHEY, CDR2 SVGAGI. On this clonotype: Its antigen is as yet unknown.

With a J-beta primer mix and a sample-barcoded 5' primer, a second PCR ran about 6 to 11 cycles. Each cDNA was tagged by a template-switch adaptor containing 12 random nucleotides. TCRdb recomputed calls from the 5' RACE reads with MiXCR, one row per CDR3 protein. The sample records about 570,000 distinct CDR3 sequences, around a quarter being singletons. The sample also formed part of further work on T cells of mothers and their children.

This receptor was obtained from a boy aged 2 to 10 in good health. Sequenced sample: blood. V usage is TRBV6-5 and J usage is TRBJ1-2; no definite D call. Here the CDR3 reads CASSYLRTNYGYTF. As DNA, the CDR3 is TGTGCCAGCAGTTACTTACGAACTAACTATGGCTACACCTTC.